This T cell receptor beta chain was retrieved from a study of cytomegalovirus exposure and HLA in healthy donors. The PCR had 60 Vbeta and 13 Jbeta primers. TCRdb keeps only in-frame clones here, not all; method: immunoSEQ multiplex PCR. The table includes 150,000 to 200,000 clones, approximately 9.5% detected once. The CDR3 length is 12 residues. V lost 3 bases and J 9 bases, leaving 12 bases between the germline ends. Looked up from germline, CDR1 is SQVTM and CDR2 is ANQGSEA. Of note for this clone: Antigen: not known.

Notes on the study in general: A previous analysis found most TCR beta V segments productive roughly 87% or roughly 30% of the time. Association with HLA alleles at 0.05 false discovery rate was found for 16,951 TCR beta sequences in a later analysis. Researchers catalogued about 150 TCR beta chains as cytomegalovirus-associated.

The chain employs TRBV29-1 and TRBJ2-4, with D possibly matching TRBD2 (5 bases). This clonotype was obtained from a woman aged 25 to 45 in good health and CMV-seropositive. Material: PBMCs. The CDR3 sequence is CSVERDRGIQYF. The CDR3 bases are TGCAGCGTTGAGCGAGATCGGGGCATTCAGTACTTC.